Below are 15 T cell receptor beta chains sequenced from a single sample in a study of blood T cell repertoires in COVID-19. This table comes from immunoSEQ multiplex PCR, and its TCRdb copy is limited to in-frame clones, with some not included. The profile shows 200,000 to 300,000 clones, around 84% of them singletons. The sequencing sample was made of peripheral blood. The source of these receptors is a man in his fifties or sixties with acute or convalescent COVID-19.

The rearrangement uses TRBV4-1 and TRBJ2-1; D possibly corresponds to TRBD2 (5 bases). CDR3 length equals 16 residues. V lost 1 base and J 0 bases, leaving 10 bases between the germline ends. Germline V gene data show CDR1 as MGHRA and CDR2 as YSYEKL. The CDR3 region is CASSQGSAYSYNEQFF. CDR3 sequence (DNA): TGCGCCAGCAGCCAAGGTAGCGCCTACTCCTACAATGAGCAGTTCTTC.

This clone appeared a single time. The chain couples TRBV27 to TRBJ2-3; 9 nucleotides match TRBD2. CDR3 length equals 18 residues. The trim removed 3 bases at V and 0 bases at J, leaving 10 bases unmatched. Germline V CDR1 and CDR2: MNHEY, SMNVEV (reference sequence). The chain's CDR3 is CASSLPSGGKTSTDTQYF. The CDR3 coding sequence is TGTGCCAGCAGTTTGCCCAGCGGGGGGAAAACTAGCACAGATACGCAGTATTTT.

This clone was counted only a few times. This chain joins TRBV3-1 (or the pseudogene TRBV3-2) and TRBJ2-2; 7 positions match TRBD2. From germline, CDR1 is LGHDT and CDR2 YNNKEL (reference sequence). Trimming took 4 bases from V and 2 from J; bases not matched to a gene: 4. The CDR3 is 15 amino acids. This CDR3 is CASSLGGGNTGELFF. The CDR3 DNA is TGTGCCAGCAGCCTCGGCGGGGGAAACACCGGGGAGCTGTTTTTT.

The CDR3 nucleotides read TGTGCCAGCACCCCCGGAGGGCATAGCAATCAGCCCCAGCATTTT. The encoded protein is CASTPGGHSNQPQHF. The V call is TRBV6-5, the J call TRBJ1-5; no reliable D call. The CDR3 has 15 residues. CDR1 is MNHEY, CDR2 SVGAGI, per germline. Trimming removed 7 bases from V and 0 bases from J, with 13 bases in between.

This chain uses TRBV2 with TRBJ2-6; 9 bases align to TRBD1. The CDR3 is made up of 16 amino acids. J lost 0 bases, V lost 9 bases, and 6 bases had no gene match. Germline-derived CDR1 and CDR2 are SNHLY and FYNNEI. The CDR3 DNA is TGTGCCAGGAAGGACAGGGGCGCCTCTGGGGCCAACGTCCTGACTTTC. It translates to CARKDRGASGANVLTF.

The chain is built from TRBV29-1 and TRBJ2-7; 10 bases fit TRBD1. The CDR3 has 15 residues. Germline V gene lookup returns CDR1 SQVTM and CDR2 ANQGSEA. The ends lost 1 base at V and 3 bases at J; junction bases unmatched: 6. Here the CDR3 reads CSVEARDRGLYEQYF. CDR3 nucleotide sequence: TGCAGCGTTGAAGCCAGGGACAGGGGACTCTACGAGCAGTACTTC.

The chain has TRBV19 and TRBJ1-4, with 11 bases fitting TRBD1. The CDR3 has 14 amino acids. V shed 3 bases and J 7 bases; nucleotides not matched to a gene: 1. From germline, CDR1 is LNHDA and CDR2 SQIVND (reference sequence). As DNA, the CDR3 is TGTGCCAGTAGTATGGGACAGGGGGGTGAAAAACTGTTTTTT. It translates to CASSMGQGGEKLFF.

This clone is a singleton in its sample. The V and J genes are TRBV7-3 and TRBJ2-2; D may be TRBD1 (5 bases). The V gene lost 5 bases and the J gene lost 10 bases, with 11 bases spanning the gap. The CDR3 extends over 12 amino acids. The germline CDR1 and CDR2 sequences are SGHTA and FQGTGA. CDR3 sequence reads: CASSSQGQELFF. The CDR3 bases are TGTGCCAGCAGCAGTCAGGGTCAGGAGCTGTTTTTT.

On this clone itself: Compared with germline, one end of the junction differs, possibly owing to a read error. This chain connects TRBV7-7 to TRBJ1-4, with D maybe TRBD1 (5 bases). The CDR3 loop spans 14 amino acids. CDR1 and CDR2 from the germline V gene are SSHAT and FNYEAQ (reference sequence). In nucleotides, the CDR3 is TGTGCTAGCAGCTTGGGGGGACTGGGGGAAAAACTGTTTTTT. It yields the protein CASSLGGLGEKLFF.

In this sample, this clone turned up a few times. The gene calls are TRBV28 and TRBJ2-1; 8 bases agree with TRBD2. The length of the CDR3 is 15 residues. The germline gives CDR1 MDHEN, CDR2 SYDVKM. V lost 3 bases, J lost 10 bases, and 11 bases stayed unmatched. The CDR3 DNA reads TGTGCCAGCAGTTTCGCAGGAGTCCGGGAGGGGGAGCAGTTCTTC. It specifies CASSFAGVREGEQFF.

This clone was found a few times. The chain recombines TRBV7-9 with TRBJ2-7, with 8 bases lining up with TRBD1. The CDR3 runs to 12 residues. Losses at the gene ends were 5 bases for V and 9 bases for J; bases not matched to a gene: 6. From germline, CDR1 is SEHNR and CDR2 FQNEAQ (reference sequence). Here the CDR3 reads CASSLGQGGQYF. The DNA of the CDR3 is TGTGCCAGCAGCCTAGGACAGGGAGGGCAGTACTTC.

The CDR3 DNA is TGCGCCAGCAGGCTTAACCCAGGGGGCGCCGCTTCACCCCTCCACTTT. This sequence encodes CASRLNPGGAASPLHF. V is TRBV5-1 and J is TRBJ1-6; 8 positions agree with TRBD1. V shed 5 bases, J shed 9 bases, and the junction held 13 bases outside the gene matches. Germline values: CDR1 SGHRS, CDR2 YFSETQ. This CDR3 is built from 16 residues.

The V call is TRBV29-1, the J call TRBJ1-1; weak D call: TRBD1 (6 bases). This CDR3 region has 13 residues. Germline lookup yields CDR1 SQVTM and CDR2 ANQGSEA. The V end was cut by 8 bases, the J end by 0 bases, with 13 bases between. As DNA, the CDR3 is TGCAGCCAATCCGACAGGCTGAACACTGAAGCTTTCTTT. It yields the protein CSQSDRLNTEAFF. The full variable domain, rest sourced from reference TRBV29-1 and TRBJ1-1, is SAVISQKPSRDICQRGTSLTIQCQVDSQVTMMFWYRQQPGQSLTLIATANQGSEATYESGFVIDKFPISRPNLTFSTLTVSNMSPEDSSIYLCSQSDRLNTEAFFGQGTRLTVV.

The chain employs TRBV20-1 and TRBJ2-7, with TRBD2 identical over 8 bases. CDR3 length equals 13 residues. Germline V lookup: CDR1 DFQATT, CDR2 SNEGSKA (reference sequence). After removal of 3 bases from V and 7 bases from J, the junction contained 8 bases not matched to a gene. CDR3 sequence (DNA): TGCAGTGCTAGTACGGGACTAGTTGGAGAGCAGTACTTC. Protein sequence: CSASTGLVGEQYF.

V gene TRBV19 combines with J gene TRBJ2-1; D is unclear. The germline gives CDR1 LNHDA, CDR2 SQIVND (reference sequence). This CDR3 has 14 amino acids. Trimming removed 8 bases from V and 0 bases from J, with 11 bases in between. The CDR3 coding sequence is TGTGCCAGTTCACAACCTAGCTCCTACAATGAGCAGTTCTTC. It translates to CASSQPSSYNEQFF.